This is a list of T cell receptor beta chains from one sample in a study of blood T cell repertoires in COVID-19. Produced via immunoSEQ multiplex PCR; TCRdb's table is partial and in-frame only. The sample shows 210,000 or so clones, approximately 85% of them seen only once. Material for sequencing was peripheral blood. The origin of the receptors is a man in his fifties or sixties with COVID-19, enrolled during active disease. Each CDR3 is given with its conserved first and last residue. D genes are given only for firm matches. Clone size appears in some rows only: once, few, many, or a class for an expanded clone.

>TRBJ2-2|TRBV3-1/TRBV3-2|-|-
TGTGCCAGCAGCCCTCCCCAGGGGGAGCTGTTTTTT
CASSPPQGELFF
>TRBJ2-7|TRBV6-5|-|TRBD2
TGTGCCAGCAGTTATCGGGGGGTAGCTTTAGAGCAGTACTTC
CASSYRGVALEQYF
>TRBJ2-3|TRBV24-1|-|-
TGTGCCACCAGTGATATGATGGACCGGGACACGGGTCTCACAGATACGCAGTATTTT
CATSDMMDRDTGLTDTQYF
>TRBJ1-6|TRBV5-4|-|TRBD1
TGTGCCAGCAGCCGACCCGGGACAGGGGGTTCACCCCTCCACTTT
CASSRPGTGGSPLHF
>TRBJ1-2|TRBV7-9|-|-
TGTGCCAGCAGCTTAGAAGCGGGACAAGACAACTATGGCTACACCTTC
CASSLEAGQDNYGYTF
>TRBJ1-2|TRBV4-2|few|TRBD1
TGTGCCAGCAGCCGAGAGGCGGGACAGGGCCCCGCCGGCTATGGCTACACCTTC
CASSREAGQGPAGYGYTF
>TRBJ1-3|TRBV3-1/TRBV3-2|-|-
TGTGCCAGCAGCCAAAGGGGCCTTTCTGGAAACACCATATATTTT
CASSQRGLSGNTIYF
>TRBJ2-5|TRBV5-1|-|-
TGCGCCAGCGGCGGGCAGGGGAACCAAGAGACCCAGTACTTC
CASGGQGNQETQYF
>TRBJ2-2|TRBV27|-|TRBD1
TGTGCCAGCAGTCCATCCGACAGGGTGGACACCGGGGAGCTGTTTTTT
CASSPSDRVDTGELFF
>TRBJ2-3|TRBV7-8|-|TRBD2
TGTGCCAGCAGCTTCCTCAGCGGGGGCACCACAGATACGCAGTATTTT
CASSFLSGGTTDTQYF
>TRBJ2-7|TRBV5-1|few|TRBD2
TGCGCCAGCAGCCGAAGGACTAGCGGGGACTACGAGCAGTACTTC
CASSRRTSGDYEQYF
>TRBJ1-3|TRBV19|-|-
TGTGCCAGTGAGGGTGATCGAAACACCATATATTTT
CASEGDRNTIYF
>TRBJ2-3|TRBV19|-|TRBD2
TGTGCCAGTAGTTCTTTTCGCAAAGCGGGGGGGCCTAGCACAGATACGCAGTATTTT
CASSSFRKAGGPSTDTQYF
>TRBJ1-6|TRBV9|-|TRBD1
TGTGCCAGCACCGTAGGGACAGATGGGGTTGCACCCCTCCACTTT
CASTVGTDGVAPLHF
>TRBJ1-1|TRBV30|-|-
TGTGCCTTCCGGGGGTTGGGCACTGAAGCTTTCTTT
CAFRGLGTEAFF
>TRBJ2-3|TRBV9|-|TRBD1
TGTGCCAGCAGCGTGCCGGGACAGGGGAATACGCAGTATTTT
CASSVPGQGNTQYF
>TRBJ2-7|TRBV6-1|once|-
TGTGCCAGCAGTGAATCAGCCCTTAGCCCCTACGAGCAGTACTTC
CASSESALSPYEQYF
>TRBJ1-2|TRBV6-5|once|-
TGTGCCAGCAGTTACGTAGGGGTTAGTGGCTACACCTTC
CASSYVGVSGYTF
>TRBJ1-2|TRBV7-9|-|-
TGTGCCAGCAGCCCCGAGGAGCCGTCCTATGGCTACACCTTC
CASSPEEPSYGYTF
>TRBJ2-1|TRBV2|-|-
TGTGCCAGCAGCAATAGGGGAAGCTCCTACAATGAGCAGTTCTTC
CASSNRGSSYNEQFF
>TRBJ2-7|TRBV12-3/TRBV12-4|once|-
TGTGCCAGCAGTCCCACGGGGGCCTACGAGCAGTACTTC
CASSPTGAYEQYF
>TRBJ2-5|TRBV7-9|-|TRBD1
TGTGCCAGCAGCTCCACAGGGGGCGCGTTCCAAGAGACCCAGTACTTC
CASSSTGGAFQETQYF
>TRBJ2-5|TRBV3-1/TRBV3-2|-|-
TGTGCCAGCAGCCACCCCGACAGGCTAGGGACCCAGTACTTC
CASSHPDRLGTQYF
>TRBJ2-3|TRBV5-4|-|-
TGTGCCAGCAGTCGAGCTCAGGGATCGAGGTTTGATACGCAGTATTTT
CASSRAQGSRFDTQYF
>TRBJ1-2|TRBV6-5|-|-
TGTGCCAGCAGTTACTCCGCGAGCGCTAACTATGGCTACACCTTC
CASSYSASANYGYTF
>TRBJ1-5|TRBV6-5|-|TRBD1
TGTGCCAGCAGTACCGGGACAGGGCACCAACAGCCCCAGCATTTT
CASSTGTGHQQPQHF
>TRBJ1-2|TRBV28|-|-
TGTGCCAGCTATATATCCCGACCACAGAGTGGCTACACCTTC
CASYISRPQSGYTF
>TRBJ1-6|TRBV4-3|-|TRBD1
TGCGCCAGCAGCCAAGTAGGACAGGCCAATTCACCCCTCCACTTT
CASSQVGQANSPLHF
>TRBJ1-1|TRBV11-2|-|-
TGTGCCAGCAGCAAAGAAATCGCAGGGTTCGCTGAAGCTTTCTTT
CASSKEIAGFAEAFF
>TRBJ1-5|TRBV15|-|-
TGTGCCACCAGCAGGGACATTTCTCGTCAGCCCCAGCATTTT
CATSRDISRQPQHF
>TRBJ2-3|TRBV28|-|-
TGTGCCAGCACCCTCCGTAGGGGTACGCAGTATTTT
CASTLRRGTQYF
>TRBJ2-2|TRBV27|-|TRBD1
TGTGCCAGCAGGAGACCGGGACAGGGGTCCGGGGAGCTGTTTTTT
CASRRPGQGSGELFF
>TRBJ1-5|TRBV19|-|TRBD1
TGTGCCAGTAGTATCCGCGGGACAGGGAGGTTTAATCAGCCCCAGCATTTT
CASSIRGTGRFNQPQHF
>TRBJ2-7|TRBV5-3|-|TRBD1
TGTGCCAGAAGCCACACCACCGGGACAGGAAACTACGAGCAGTACTTC
CARSHTTGTGNYEQYF
>TRBJ1-5|TRBV28|-|-
TGTGCCAGCAGTTTATTTACCCAGGCTATTCATTTT
CASSLFTQAIHF
>TRBJ1-2|TRBV19|-|-
TGTGCCAGTAGTATAGGGAGCAGGGGCAGTGGCTACACCTTC
CASSIGSRGSGYTF
>TRBJ2-3|TRBV5-6|-|-
TGTGCCAGCAGCTTGAAAAGGAGAACAGATACGCAGTATTTT
CASSLKRRTDTQYF
>TRBJ2-6|TRBV11-2|-|-
TGTGCCAGCAGACTGGCGGAAGGGGCCAACGTCCTGACTTTC
CASRLAEGANVLTF
>TRBJ2-7|TRBV21-1|few|-
TGTGCCAGCAGCACGTCCCGGAACAGCCATTCCTACGAGCAGTACTTC
CASSTSRNSHSYEQYF
>TRBJ1-5|TRBV4-1|once|-
TGCGCCAGCAGCAGGGGGGGTCAGGGCCATCAGCCCCAGCATTTT
CASSRGGQGHQPQHF
>TRBJ2-5|TRBV5-6|-|-
TGTGCCAGCAGCTTGAGGTCGGCTTCTAGGGGGGAGACCCAGTACTTC
CASSLRSASRGETQYF
>TRBJ2-2|TRBV7-2|-|-
TGTGCCAGCAGCTTTTCAGCGGGCCGCGTTGGGGAGCTGTTTTTT
CASSFSAGRVGELFF